The 12 T cell receptor beta chains given below trace back to one sample, sequenced in a study of CD4+ T cells in melanoma (dated by TCRdb to about 2022). Receptors were amplified or captured by the immunoSEQ multiplex PCR assay. TCRdb carries this immuneACCESS record with in-frame sequences only. Its versions omit some clonotypes, under half of them owing to an unresolved V gene in the studies checked, with the rest unexplained. This sample comprises 10,000 to 13,000 clones, about 70% of them detected only once. The ten largest clonotypes hold more than 8% of the sample. Sequencing used cells from a culture (not recorded whether cultured in vitro). Receptor source: a human donor with melanoma.

This clone came up a few times. The chain recombines TRBV4-2 with TRBJ1-5; a possible D gene is TRBD1 (5 bases). CDR3 length: 15 amino acids. Between the trimmed V and J ends, which lost 3 bases and 4 bases, there was a span of 13 bases. CDR1 and CDR2 from the germline V gene are LGHNA and YNFKEQ. For the CDR3, the DNA is TGTGCCAGCAGCCATGTAGGGGTGGTGAATCAGCCCCAGCATTTT. It codes for CASSHVGVVNQPQHF.

V gene TRBV11-2 combines with J gene TRBJ2-7; possibly TRBD1 for D (6 bases). Per germline, CDR1 SGHAT and CDR2 FQNNGV. The CDR3 is 14 residues long. Trimming removed 6 bases at V and 1 base at J, with 13 bases between. The CDR3 is CASSPTGQSYEQYF. For the CDR3, the DNA is TGTGCCAGCAGTCCCACCGGACAGTCCTACGAGCAGTACTTC.

The chain has TRBV5-6 and TRBJ1-1; the match to TRBD1 covers 7 bases. The CDR3 sequence is 15 residues long. The V segment lost 0 bases and the J segment 11 bases; nucleotides outside the gene matches: 13. The germline gives CDR1 SGHDT, CDR2 YYEEEE. Written as DNA, the CDR3 is TGTGCCAGCAGCTTGGGGGGAGGGGGCTTGGGTTTGGCTTTCTTT. Its translation: CASSLGGGGLGLAFF.

The chain employs TRBV5-5 and TRBJ2-2; tentatively, D is TRBD1 (5 bases). The CDR3 spans 15 residues. V was pared by 1 base and J by 6 bases, with 13 bases between. CDR1 is SGHKS, CDR2 YYEKEE, per germline (reference sequence). The CDR3 reads CASSLIAGSAGELFF. The CDR3 coding sequence is TGTGCCAGCAGCTTGATAGCAGGGTCGGCCGGGGAGCTGTTTTTT.

This chain uses TRBV2 with TRBJ1-5; a weak D match, TRBD1 (5 bases). V was cut by 1 base and J by 5 bases, with 12 bases left in between. The CDR3 length is 15 residues. The germline V gene encodes CDR1 SNHLY and CDR2 FYNNEI. The CDR3 DNA sequence: TGTGCCAGCAGTGAAGAGTTGGGGCCCGATCAGCCCCAGCATTTT. It encodes CASSEELGPDQPQHF.

The chain recombines TRBV6-6 with TRBJ2-7, with D unclear. Trimming pared 8 bases from V and 1 base from J, leaving 9 bases between. The CDR3 loop spans 12 amino acids. Germline CDR1 MNHNY, CDR2 SVGAGI (reference sequence). The CDR3 DNA follows: TGTGCCAGCGGTAAGGGTTCCTACGAGCAGTACTTC. Translating it yields CASGKGSYEQYF.

The V call is TRBV4-1, the J call TRBJ2-7; TRBD2 aligns across 11 bases. This CDR3 is 16 amino acids long. Germline CDR1 is MGHRA and CDR2 is YSYEKL. Trimming removed 3 bases from V and 4 bases from J; junction bases left unmatched: 8. The CDR3 DNA is TGCGCCAGCAGCCATCCACGACTAGCGGGGCCGTACGAGCAGTACTTC. It yields the protein CASSHPRLAGPYEQYF.

In its sample, this clone ranks as medium-sized (0.01 to 0.1%). V is TRBV2 and J is TRBJ2-1; a possible D gene is TRBD1 (5 bases). The V gene's germline CDR1 is SNHLY and CDR2 FYNNEI. CDR3 length: 14 amino acids. V was shortened by 3 bases and J by 1 base, with 7 bases between the two germline ends. The CDR3 loop reads CASSDSGSYNEQFF. In nucleotides, the CDR3 is TGTGCCAGCAGTGATTCAGGGTCCTACAATGAGCAGTTCTTC.

The V and J genes are TRBV10-2 and TRBJ2-5; 8 bases line up with TRBD2. This CDR3 region has 14 residues. Germline V gene data show CDR1 as WSHSY and CDR2 as SAAADI. The trim removed 7 bases at V and 2 bases at J, leaving 6 bases unmatched. The CDR3 here is CASKEAGGQETQYF. The DNA for the CDR3 is TGCGCCAGCAAGGAGGCGGGAGGTCAAGAGACCCAGTACTTC.

V and J are TRBV5-4 and TRBJ1-1; 8 nucleotides line up with TRBD1. The V segment lost 6 bases and the J segment 6 bases; nucleotides outside the gene matches: 19. The CDR3 length is 17 residues. Germline CDR1 and CDR2: SGHNT and YYREEE (reference sequence). The CDR3: CASNGGPGGGGESEAFF. Here the CDR3 DNA reads TGTGCCAGCAACGGGGGACCAGGGGGCGGGGGTGAATCTGAAGCTTTCTTT.

The chain joins TRBV19 to TRBJ2-7; D might be TRBD1 or TRBD2, each matching 5 bases. The CDR3 covers 13 residues. The V gene's germline CDR1 is LNHDA and CDR2 SQIVND (reference sequence). Trimming shortened V by 4 bases and J by 9 bases, and 16 bases separated the two germline ends. CDR3 region: CASSRGPAGAQYF. The DNA for the CDR3 is TGTGCCAGTAGTAGGGGACCTGCCGGGGCGCAGTACTTC.

V usage is TRBV6-5 and J usage is TRBJ1-1; D is uncertain. Germline V gives CDR1 MNHEY, CDR2 SVGAGI. Trimming cost V 5 bases and J 1 base, with 14 bases left between them. The CDR3 runs to 15 residues. In nucleotides, the CDR3 is TGTGCCAGCAGTGTCCGACCCTCTGGGAACACTGAAGCTTTCTTT. Encoded protein: CASSVRPSGNTEAFF.